Detailed here is one T cell receptor beta chain. The antigen remains unidentified. These data belong to a study of Ad26.COV2.S vaccination and SARS-CoV-2 variants. Across the study: The study gave Ad26.COV2.S intramuscularly, once or twice 56 days apart. Study results and limitations: It was vaccine recipients, not placebo recipients, who had the higher spike-specific TCR breadth. After vaccination, substantial breadth of spike-specific CD8+ and CD4+ responses was reported.

Method: immunoSEQ multiplex PCR; TCRdb's copy keeps in-frame clones and lacks some. The sample consists of 250,000 to 300,000 clones, over 75% of them appearing once. Documented treatment: about 20 received Ad26.COV2.S at low or high dose, single or two shots; several received placebo; per-sample allocation not given. Specimen acquisition occurred on day 63 following the initial vaccine or placebo injection. Deletions cut 1 base from V and 4 bases from J, with 13 bases between. The CDR3 has 15 amino acids. Looked up from germline, CDR1 is MNHEY and CDR2 is SMNVEV (reference sequence). The chain employs TRBV27 and TRBJ2-5; D is possibly TRBD1 or TRBD2 (5 bases each). The material sequenced was peripheral blood, taken in a trial of Ad26.COV2.S vaccine versus placebo. The source of this sequence is a person between 18 and 65 years old who received the Ad26.COV2.S COVID-19 vaccine or a placebo. This chain's CDR3 is CASSLWAGRRETQYF. The CDR3 DNA follows: TGTGCCAGCAGTTTATGGGCAGGGAGACGAGAGACCCAGTACTTC.